Reported below is one TCR beta chain. The antigen remains undetermined. Repertoires were generated with immunoSEQ multiplex PCR, while TCRdb's copy carries only in-frame clones and drops some. This table holds some 8,700 clones, about 80% found once. These data originate in a study of somatic mutations in cytotoxic T cells in rheumatoid arthritis. Study observations and caveats: Relative to age-matched healthy controls, rheumatoid arthritis patients did not differ significantly in CD8+ T-cell clonality.

Healthy-control blood donors had a median age of roughly 60 years (range roughly 21-70) and were around 56% female. The study pulled out CD4+ and CD8+ cells with positive magnetic bead selection and then checked their purity by flow cytometry. Germline values: CDR1 MGHRA, CDR2 YSYEKL. The V gene lost 1 base and the J gene lost 3 bases, with 18 bases spanning the gap. This CDR3 has 17 residues. The receptor comes from a woman aged 45-65 years in good health. V and J are TRBV4-1 and TRBJ1-1; the D is unclear. Input material: CD8+ T cells sorted from blood. The CDR3 here is CASSQVPGRGEDTEAFF. CDR3 sequence (DNA): TGCGCCAGCAGCCAAGTTCCTGGACGGGGTGAGGACACTGAAGCTTTCTTT.